This passage covers 25 T cell receptor beta chains from one sample sequenced in a study of T cell repertoires in ileal Crohn's disease (dated by TCRdb to the late 2010s). Receptors were amplified or captured by the immunoSEQ multiplex PCR assay. TCRdb stores this immuneACCESS table with in-frame sequences only. Part of the clones is absent; in the studies checked, under half of the shortfall reflects unresolved V genes, and no reason is known for the rest. Here the sample has roughly 16,000 clones; 72% occur a single time. Roughly 4.1% of the sample is held by the ten biggest clonotypes. What this sample's time point label stands for: neoterminal ileum biopsy at postoperative endoscopy, about 6 months after surgery. Sequencing was performed on ileal tissue. These receptors came from an adult with Crohn's disease.

This chain uses TRBV11-2 with TRBJ1-2; the match to TRBD1 covers 10 bases. With 5 bases clipped from V and 5 bases from J, the junction kept 8 bases outside the gene matches. The CDR3 is 15 amino acids. Germline CDR1 is SGHAT and CDR2 is FQNNGV. The CDR3 spells CASSPAGDRGYGYTF. For the CDR3, the DNA is TGTGCCAGCAGCCCAGCAGGGGACAGGGGTTATGGCTACACCTTC.

This clone was seen only once. CDR3 bases: TGTGCCAGCAGCGCAGGGGAGGGGTTGGGAGGCTACACCTTC. It yields the protein CASSAGEGLGGYTF. The rearrangement links TRBV5-4 to TRBJ1-2; D possibly corresponds to TRBD1 (6 bases). Trimming took 4 bases from V and 8 from J, leaving 18 bases between them. The CDR3 has 14 residues. The germline V gene has CDR1 SGHNT and CDR2 YYREEE (reference sequence).

The chain carries TRBV19 and TRBJ2-5; weak D call: TRBD1 (6 bases). V was clipped by 2 bases and J by 5 bases, with 9 bases between them. The CDR3 has 13 amino acids. Germline V gives CDR1 LNHDA, CDR2 SQIVND (reference sequence). The CDR3 DNA is TGTGCCAGTAGTATAACAGGGTTGGAGACCCAGTACTTC. It encodes CASSITGLETQYF.

The chain has TRBV7-9 and TRBJ2-7; possible D gene TRBD1, 7 bases. V lost 3 bases and J 5 bases, leaving 17 bases between the germline ends. Germline-derived CDR1 and CDR2 are SEHNR and FQNEAQ (reference sequence). CDR3 size: 15 residues. The CDR3 DNA reads as TGTGCCAGCAGCTTGCAGGGGGGAGCTTTTGACGAGCAGTACTTC. Residues: CASSLQGGAFDEQYF.

This clone was counted only a few times. The V gene is TRBV27, the J gene TRBJ2-5, with TRBD2 as a possible D gene (6 bases). The end of the DNA is better explained by TRBJ2-7, so the J call may be wrong. This CDR3 is built from 13 residues. Germline assignment: CDR1 MNHEY and CDR2 SMNVEV (reference sequence). CDR3 loop: CASSRDLNYEQYF. The CDR3 bases are TGTGCCAGCAGTCGGGACTTAAACTACGAGCAGTACTTC.

This clone occurred once. The chain carries TRBV9 and TRBJ2-3; D is undetermined. This CDR3 contains 14 residues. Germline assignment: CDR1 SGDLS and CDR2 YYNGEE. The ends were cut back, 2 bases at V and 9 bases at J, with 16 bases in the middle. The chain's CDR3 is CASSVSLLGATQYF. The DNA of the CDR3 is TGTGCCAGCAGCGTTAGCCTGTTGGGTGCGACGCAGTATTTT.

The rearrangement joins TRBV19 to TRBJ2-7; 9 bases fit TRBD1. Trimming took 3 bases from V and 1 from J; bases not matched to a gene: 4. CDR1 and CDR2 from the germline V gene are LNHDA and SQIVND (reference sequence). This CDR3 comprises 15 residues. In nucleotides, the CDR3 is TGTGCCAGTAGTATGGGACAGGGATGGTCCTACGAGCAGTACTTC. It yields the protein CASSMGQGWSYEQYF.

The rearrangement uses TRBV7-2 and TRBJ1-1; 7 nucleotides match TRBD1. Germline V gives CDR1 SGHTA, CDR2 FQGNSA. The junction had 5 bases not matched to a gene; V was cut back by 3 bases and J by 4 bases. This CDR3 has 14 amino acids. CDR3 loop: CASSFDSGGTEAFF. Here the CDR3 DNA reads TGTGCCAGCAGCTTTGATTCAGGGGGCACTGAAGCTTTCTTT.

The gene calls are TRBV27 and TRBJ2-1, with D possibly being TRBD2 (6 bases). CDR3 length: 12 residues. Deletions cut 6 bases from V and 9 bases from J, with 12 bases between. Germline V CDR1 and CDR2: MNHEY, SMNVEV (reference sequence). The DNA for the CDR3 is TGTGCCAGCAGACTTCTCGGGGGTGAGCAGTTCTTC. Translating it yields CASRLLGGEQFF.

This clone was picked up a small number of times. The rearrangement links TRBV15 to TRBJ1-2, with 9 nucleotides matching TRBD1. CDR1 and CDR2 (germline): LNHNV, YYDKDF (reference sequence). The CDR3 covers 12 residues. With V trimmed by 8 bases and J by 7 bases, 5 bases remained unmatched. DNA for the CDR3: TGTGCCACCTCCACAGGGGGCCCTGGCTACACCTTC. It yields the protein CATSTGGPGYTF.

Within the sample, this clone is large (0.1 to 1%). V is TRBV10-3 and J is TRBJ2-7, with D unresolved. Trimming stripped 0 bases from V and 4 bases from J, with 10 bases between. This CDR3 contains 14 residues. Germline V gene data show CDR1 as ENHRY and CDR2 as SYGVKD. CDR3 DNA sequence: TGTGCCATCAGTGAGTCGCCGGGTTTGTACGAGCAGTACTTC. This encodes CAISESPGLYEQYF.

In this sample, this clone turned up once. The chain employs TRBV5-1 and TRBJ2-5, with TRBD1 as a possible D gene (5 bases). The CDR3 length is 14 residues. Germline V gives CDR1 SGHRS, CDR2 YFSETQ. V lost 4 bases to trimming and J lost 5 bases, with 15 bases between them. The CDR3 region is CASSGQGDLETQYF. The CDR3 DNA reads TGCGCCAGCAGCGGCCAAGGGGATCTGGAGACCCAGTACTTC.

The chain uses TRBV19 and TRBJ1-5; D is perhaps TRBD1 (6 bases). The germline V gene encodes CDR1 LNHDA and CDR2 SQIVND (reference sequence). V was trimmed by 7 bases and J by 0 bases, leaving 13 bases between them. The CDR3 is 15 residues long. The CDR3 DNA reads as TGTGCCAGTAACTCGGACAGAATTAGCAATCAGCCCCAGCATTTT. Translated: CASNSDRISNQPQHF.

This chain connects TRBV2 to TRBJ2-7; D is unresolved. There are 14 residues in the CDR3. Germline V gene lookup returns CDR1 SNHLY and CDR2 FYNNEI. Between the trimmed V and J ends, which lost 2 bases and 2 bases, there was a span of 10 bases. CDR3 amino acids: CASSETAVTYEQYF. The CDR3 bases are TGTGCCAGCAGTGAAACAGCCGTAACCTACGAGCAGTACTTC.

This chain joins TRBV6-1 and TRBJ1-2; 9 positions agree with TRBD1. This CDR3 has 14 residues. CDR1 is MNHNS, CDR2 SASEGT, per germline. With 6 bases clipped from V and 7 bases from J, the junction kept 9 bases outside the gene matches. CDR3 region: CASRRTGELGGYTF. The CDR3 DNA is TGTGCCAGCAGGAGGACAGGGGAGTTGGGTGGCTACACCTTC.

This chain joins TRBV19 and TRBJ1-1; weak D call: TRBD1 (6 bases). The CDR3 is made up of 15 amino acids. Germline values: CDR1 LNHDA, CDR2 SQIVND (reference sequence). Trimming cost V 10 bases and J 0 bases, with 18 bases left between them. The CDR3 nucleotides read TGTGCCACCTTCGACAGTGGGGGCATGAACACTGAAGCTTTCTTT. Protein: CATFDSGGMNTEAFF.

V and J are TRBV11-2 and TRBJ2-7, with D perhaps matching TRBD1 (6 bases). Germline V gene lookup returns CDR1 SGHAT and CDR2 FQNNGV. V was shortened by 3 bases and J by 4 bases, with 10 bases between the two germline ends. This CDR3 is 13 amino acids long. As DNA, the CDR3 is TGTGCCAGCAGCTTTACAGGGAATTACGAGCAGTACTTC. It encodes CASSFTGNYEQYF.

CDR3 in DNA: TGTGCCAGCAGCTTAGATTTCAGCGGGAGGCCCTACAATGAGCAGTTCTTC. Protein: CASSLDFSGRPYNEQFF. This chain links TRBV11-2 with TRBJ2-1, with 9 nucleotides matching TRBD2. The V and J ends lost 0 bases and 2 bases, in that order; junction bases with no gene match: 5. The CDR3 runs 17 residues. Germline V CDR1 and CDR2: SGHAT, FQNNGV.

This sequence joins TRBV19 and TRBJ1-1; weak D call: TRBD1 (6 bases). This CDR3 region has 16 residues. CDR1 and CDR2 (germline): LNHDA, SQIVND (reference sequence). V lost 4 bases and J 0 bases, leaving 15 bases between the germline ends. CDR3: CASSTRQERVNTEAFF. The CDR3 DNA sequence: TGTGCCAGTAGTACCCGACAGGAAAGGGTGAACACTGAAGCTTTCTTT.

Concerning this clone itself: One junction end disagrees with the germline gene, perhaps due to a read error. The chain recombines TRBV16 with TRBJ2-5, with D perhaps TRBD2 (5 bases). The CDR3 has 16 amino acids. The germline V gene has CDR1 KGHSY and CDR2 FQNENV. For the CDR3, the DNA is TGTGCCAGCAGCCAATTAATGGGGAGTTTCCAAGAAACCCAGTACTTC. Amino acid sequence: CASSQLMGSFQETQYF.

This clone was recorded once. The chain carries TRBV6-1 and TRBJ1-2; D not resolved. The CDR3 has 14 residues. The germline gives CDR1 MNHNS, CDR2 SASEGT. With 2 bases removed from V and 6 bases from J, the gap between germline ends came to 13 bases. The CDR3 loop reads CASSERTPRDGYTF. The CDR3 DNA is TGTGCCAGCAGTGAAAGGACTCCAAGGGATGGCTACACCTTC.

V is TRBV30 and J is TRBJ1-1, with 7 bases fitting TRBD1. Per the germline V gene, CDR1 is GTSNPN and CDR2 is SVGIG (reference sequence). This CDR3 contains 12 residues. Losses at the gene ends were 4 bases for V and 5 bases for J; bases not matched to a gene: 4. The CDR3 DNA reads as TGTGCCTGGATGACAGGGCGGACTGAAGCTTTCTTT. Translation: CAWMTGRTEAFF. Combining the CDR3 with reference TRBV30 and TRBJ1-1 gives the whole variable domain SQTIHQWPATLVQPVGSPLSLECTVEGTSNPNLYWYRQAAGRGLQLLFYSVGIGQISSEVPQNLSASRPQDRQFILSSKKLLLSDSGFYLCAWMTGRTEAFFGQGTRLTVV.

In its sample, this clone was seen a few times. The rearrangement uses TRBV5-4 and TRBJ2-7; TRBD2 might be the D (5 bases). With 2 bases removed from V and 3 bases from J, the gap between germline ends came to 18 bases. This CDR3 has 16 residues. Germline CDR1 and CDR2: SGHNT and YYREEE (reference sequence). The DNA for the CDR3 is TGTGCCAGCAGCTTACTAGGCACGGAGATACGCTACGAGCAGTACTTC. It yields the protein CASSLLGTEIRYEQYF. The whole variable domain, remainder taken from reference TRBV5-4 and TRBJ2-7, is ETGVTQSPTHLIKTRGQQVTLRCSSQSGHNTVSWYQQALGQGPQFIFQYYREEENGRGNFPPRFSGLQFPNYSSELNVNALELDDSALYLCASSLLGTEIRYEQYFGPGTRLTVT.

The count of this clone is one. This sequence joins TRBV7-6 and TRBJ2-2, with 11 bases aligning to TRBD2. CDR3 size: 16 residues. Germline V CDR1 and CDR2: SGHVS, FNYEAQ. Trimming cost V 4 bases and J 5 bases; bases outside gene matches: 6. CDR3 loop: CASSSRLAGKTGELFF. CDR3 nucleotides: TGTGCCAGCAGCTCCAGACTAGCGGGGAAAACCGGGGAGCTGTTTTTT. Variable domain in full (rest from reference TRBV7-6 and TRBJ2-2): GAGVSQSPRYKVTKRGQDVALRCDPISGHVSLYWYRQALGQGPEFLTYFNYEAQQDKSGLPNDRFSAERPEGSISTLTIQRTEQRDSAMYRCASSSRLAGKTGELFFGEGSRLTVL.

The CDR3 DNA is TGTGCCAGCAGCCCCGGGCCAGGGGCCTCCTACGAGCAGTACTTC. This gives the protein CASSPGPGASYEQYF. The rearrangement links TRBV5-4 to TRBJ2-7; perhaps TRBD1 as D (6 bases). This CDR3 contains 15 residues. Trimming left V 4 bases short and J 0 bases short, with 14 bases between. Germline CDR1 SGHNT, CDR2 YYREEE (reference sequence).